This T cell receptor (beta chain) was sequenced for a study of cytotoxic CD8 clonotypes in ibrutinib-treated CLL. The overall study: For this cohort, patients were some eleven relapsed/refractory and 15 treatment-naive, while under 18 were IGHV unmutated. Responses: roughly 25 partial, 2 complete; after median around 68 months, about 15 stayed remitted, some twelve progressed.

Sequencing was designed to attain a depth spanning 1 in 200,000 to 1 in 1 million T cells. The table came from immunoSEQ multiplex PCR; TCRdb's copy has only in-frame clones and leaves some out. Of 130,000 to 150,000 clones detected, approximately 81% appear once; the ten largest clones hold roughly 13%. This receptor was identified in a human donor with chronic lymphocytic leukemia. This sample comprised PBMCs, obtained after 12 months of ibrutinib treatment.

CDR3 in amino acids: CASSNTGDWSYEQYF. CDR3 coding DNA: TGTGCCAGCAGTAATACAGGGGATTGGTCCTACGAGCAGTACTTC. The rearrangement links TRBV2 to TRBJ2-7; 7 nucleotides align to TRBD1. The V gene's germline CDR1 is SNHLY and CDR2 FYNNEI. The V segment lost 5 bases and the J segment 1 base; nucleotides outside the gene matches: 8. The CDR3 sequence is 15 residues long.